This T cell receptor beta chain was observed in a study of T cell changes during pregnancy in multiple sclerosis (dated by TCRdb to between 2019 and 2020). Concerning the study at large: Changes in the T cell repertoire over the course of pregnancy were examined in this study in women with multiple sclerosis.

The count of this clone is one. What this receptor recognizes is not known. Base-call qualities are not available, and no considerably larger clone is one nucleotide away. The method behind the library was the immunoSEQ multiplex PCR assay. Here the immuneACCESS table is served through TCRdb, limited to in-frame sequences with V and J called. Missing clones are a known gap in these copies; in checked studies unresolved V genes cover under half, and the rest lacks a known reason. In all, the sample holds about 94,000 clones, and about 94% of those were seen once. The ten most abundant clones make up more than 0.8% of the sample. The TCR was taken from a female donor with multiple sclerosis, enrolled in a pregnancy study. Sequenced here: peripheral blood, sampled in the third trimester of pregnancy.

The DNA sequence follows: TGTGCCAGCAGTGAAGGGACAGGGAGGGCCTACGAGCAGTACTTC. This gives the protein CASSEGTGRAYEQYF. The chain couples TRBV6-1 to TRBJ2-7; TRBD1 is perhaps the D gene, given 8 matching bases. V is cut by 1 base and J by 2 bases, and the space between the germline ends is 12 bases. CDR1 and CDR2 are drawn from the germline V gene: MNHNS, SASEGT. The CDR3 numbers 15 residues from cysteine through phenylalanine. Just CDR3 DNA is preserved here, 45 bases in frame from base 1.